The clone carrying this TCR beta chain was counted a few times. Looked up from germline, CDR1 is SGHTA and CDR2 is FQGNSA. Trimming removed 8 bases from V and 8 bases from J, with 18 bases in between. CDR3 length: 14 amino acids. TCRdb itself ran the RT-PCR reads through MiXCR, one entry per CDR3 protein. The sample lists about 700,000 distinct CDR3 sequences, approximately 15% occurring once. This receptor was taken from a female donor in good health, serving as a healthy control. The rearrangement uses TRBV7-2 and TRBJ1-4; D uncertain. Material for sequencing was memory CD4+ T cells from blood. CDR3 amino acids: CASSNIEWEEKLFF. The CDR3 coding sequence is TGTGCCAGCTCTAATATCGAATGGGAAGAAAAACTGTTTTTT.